One sample yielded the 15 T cell receptor beta chains listed below, sequenced in a study of neurological immune-mediated disorders. TCRdb independently ran MiXCR on the 5' RACE reads; one entry per CDR3 protein. The sample lists 45,000 to 60,000 distinct CDR3 sequences, about 12% seen once, with about 10% in the top ten. Time point indicated: longitudinal time-point 3. Sequencing was carried out using PBMCs. These TCRs come from a male donor with HTLV-1-associated myelopathy (HAM/TSP).

This clonotype was detected many times. The CDR3 nucleotides read TGCAGCGTTACTCCAAGAATGGCAGTAATGAACACTGAAGCTTTCTTT. This codes for CSVTPRMAVMNTEAFF. V gene TRBV29-1 combines with J gene TRBJ1-1; D gene ambiguous. Per the germline V gene, CDR1 is SQVTM and CDR2 is ANQGSEA. This CDR3 has 16 residues. Trimming removed 5 bases from V and 0 bases from J, with 19 bases in between.

This clonotype was observed at least ten times. V usage is TRBV5-1 and J usage is TRBJ1-2, with TRBD1 as a possible D gene (5 bases). Germline V gives CDR1 SGHRS, CDR2 YFSETQ. Trimming stripped 2 bases from V and 8 bases from J, with 19 bases between. This CDR3 is built from 15 residues. This CDR3 is CASSFEGREGGGYTF. CDR3 nucleotide sequence: TGCGCCAGCAGCTTCGAGGGCAGGGAAGGAGGAGGCTACACCTTC.

This clonotype was detected ten times or more. The chain has TRBV10-3 and TRBJ2-3; D is possibly TRBD2 (6 bases). CDR3 size: 14 residues. Looked up from germline, CDR1 is ENHRY and CDR2 is SYGVKD. V lost 7 bases and J lost 4, with 15 bases in between. The CDR3 protein is CAITGETRADTQYF. Written as DNA, the CDR3 is TGTGCCATCACCGGGGAGACTAGAGCAGATACGCAGTATTTT.

The table lists this clonotype with many counts. The rearrangement links TRBV6-5 to TRBJ1-4, with no clear D. The V end lost 5 bases, the J end lost 8 bases, and 12 bases lay between the germline ends. This CDR3 contains 13 residues. Germline-derived CDR1 and CDR2 are MNHEY and SVGAGI. In nucleotides, the CDR3 is TGTGCCAGCAGTGGGGAGACTCCCGAAAAACTGTTTTTT. This gives the protein CASSGETPEKLFF.

This clonotype occurred many times. This chain joins TRBV18 and TRBJ1-5, with D perhaps TRBD1 (6 bases). Trimming took 0 bases from V and 1 from J, leaving 7 bases between them. In germline, CDR1 is KGHSH, CDR2 LQKENI. The CDR3 is 15 residues long. The CDR3, as DNA: TGTGCCAGCTCACCACCAGGGGGAAGCAATCAGCCCCAGCATTTT. Protein product: CASSPPGGSNQPQHF.

The table lists this clonotype with many counts. The chain links TRBV5-1 to TRBJ2-7; D remains ambiguous. The length of the CDR3 is 16 residues. Between the trimmed V and J ends, which lost 2 bases and 2 bases, there was a span of 17 bases. Germline CDR1 reads SGHRS; CDR2 reads YFSETQ. The DNA of the CDR3 is TGCGCCAGCAGCTTCCGCAAAGACGGTAGGGCCTACGAGCAGTACTTC. Translated: CASSFRKDGRAYEQYF.

This clonotype was counted at least ten times. This chain uses TRBV29-1 with TRBJ1-2, with TRBD1 matching 7 bases. Per germline, CDR1 SQVTM and CDR2 ANQGSEA. The junction had 11 bases not matched to a gene; V was cut back by 7 bases and J by 6 bases. The CDR3 totals 13 residues. Here the CDR3 DNA reads TGCAGCGCGGGGGACAGCCGACAGGATGGCTACACCTTC. This sequence encodes CSAGDSRQDGYTF.

The table lists this clonotype with many counts. CDR3 loop: CASSLAQVNTEAFF. For the CDR3, the DNA is TGTGCCAGCAGCTTAGCTCAGGTGAACACTGAAGCTTTCTTT. The chain combines TRBV7-2 with TRBJ1-1; D call uncertain. V was cut by 0 bases and J by 0 bases, with 5 bases left in between. The germline V gene encodes CDR1 SGHTA and CDR2 FQGNSA. This CDR3 contains 14 residues.

This clonotype was observed at least ten times. The V and J genes are TRBV5-1 and TRBJ1-1; a weak D match, TRBD1 (6 bases). This CDR3 is built from 15 residues. Germline CDR1 is SGHRS and CDR2 is YFSETQ. The germline V and J ends were trimmed by 7 bases and 3 bases, with 19 bases remaining between them. In nucleotides, the CDR3 is TGCGCCAGCGGGGGGCCTCACGACGGGGACACTGAAGCTTTCTTT. Its protein is CASGGPHDGDTEAFF. The entire variable domain, with the rest obtained from reference TRBV5-1 and TRBJ1-1, is as follows: KAGVTQTPRYLIKTRGQQVTLSCSPISGHRSVSWYQQTPGQGLQFLFEYFSETQRNKGNFPGRFSGRQFSNSRSEMNVSTLELGDSALYLCASGGPHDGDTEAFFGQGTRLTVV.

This clonotype was found many times. This chain links TRBV10-3 with TRBJ1-5, with D possibly TRBD1 on 5 matching bases. The length of the CDR3 is 14 residues. From germline, CDR1 is ENHRY and CDR2 SYGVKD. V was clipped by 10 bases and J by 0 bases, with 13 bases between them. As DNA, the CDR3 is TGTGCCACAACTCCAGGGTTTAGCAATCAGCCCCAGCATTTT. Its protein product is CATTPGFSNQPQHF.

Ten or more counts support this clonotype. The genes are TRBV5-4 and TRBJ1-2, with D hard to call. Trimming left V 4 bases short and J 2 bases short, with 12 bases between. Germline lookup yields CDR1 SGHNT and CDR2 YYREEE (reference sequence). CDR3 length equals 14 residues. The CDR3 reads CASSPIGENYGYTF. The CDR3 nucleotides read TGTGCCAGCAGCCCGATCGGGGAGAACTATGGCTACACCTTC.

This clonotype was detected ten times or more. The rearrangement joins TRBV9 to TRBJ1-1; D remains ambiguous. Germline assignment: CDR1 SGDLS and CDR2 YYNGEE. This CDR3 has 14 amino acids. Trimming took off 4 bases at V and 0 bases at J, with 10 bases between the two ends. Written as DNA, the CDR3 is TGTGCCAGCAGCCCGCTCGTCCTGAACACTGAAGCTTTCTTT. It yields the protein CASSPLVLNTEAFF. Together with reference TRBV9 and TRBJ1-1, the CDR3 gives the full variable domain: DSGVTQTPKHLITATGQRVTLRCSPRSGDLSVYWYQQSLDQGLQFLIQYYNGEERAKGNILERFSAQQFPDLHSELNLSSLELGDSALYFCASSPLVLNTEAFFGQGTRLTVV.

This clonotype was seen repeatedly, ten times or more. The chain recombines TRBV11-2 with TRBJ2-3; possibly TRBD2 for D (5 bases). There are 14 residues in the CDR3. V was shortened by 0 bases and J by 1 base, with 5 bases between the two germline ends. The V gene's germline CDR1 is SGHAT and CDR2 FQNNGV. The CDR3 loop reads CASSLERGTDTQYF. DNA of the CDR3: TGTGCCAGCAGCTTAGAGCGGGGCACAGATACGCAGTATTTT.

This clonotype was detected many times. V usage is TRBV21-1 and J usage is TRBJ2-4; no check of the table's D call, TRBD2, against the DNA was made. TRBV21-1 is a pseudogene locus. The CDR3 runs 22 residues. The CDR3 is CASSTHLGRISDGALAKNIQYF. The CDR3, as DNA: TGTGCCAGCAGCACCCATCTGGGGAGGATTTCAGACGGGGCGCTAGCCAAAAACATTCAGTACTTC.

This clonotype has at least ten counts. This chain uses TRBV5-1 with TRBJ2-5; 7 bases are a match to TRBD1. Germline CDR1 SGHRS, CDR2 YFSETQ. The CDR3 extends over 13 amino acids. V was clipped by 4 bases and J by 3 bases; unmatched bases: 3. The CDR3 bases are TGCGCCAGCAGCGTAACAGGGGAAGAGACCCAGTACTTC. This gives the protein CASSVTGEETQYF.